One and the same sample provided the 11 T cell receptor beta chains below, sequenced in a study of cytomegalovirus exposure and HLA in healthy donors. The PCR contained 60 Vbeta and 13 Jbeta primers. Profiled with immunoSEQ multiplex PCR; TCRdb holds only in-frame clones, not every one. The sample totals 95,000 to 150,000 clones. Sequencing was carried out using PBMCs. These receptors were collected from a man in his late teens or twenties in good health and CMV-seronegative.

The chain joins TRBV6-1 to TRBJ2-2, with TRBD1 as a possible D gene (7 bases). The CDR3 has 14 residues. V gave up 10 bases and J gave up 5 bases, with 17 bases separating them. Germline V gene lookup returns CDR1 MNHNS and CDR2 SASEGT. The CDR3 loop reads CATQGGLGTGELFF. In DNA, the CDR3 is TGTGCCACTCAGGGGGGCCTAGGGACCGGGGAGCTGTTTTTT.

The chain couples TRBV5-6 to TRBJ1-5; D is possibly TRBD1 (5 bases). The CDR3 extends over 15 amino acids. The germline CDR1 and CDR2 sequences are SGHDT and YYEEEE. Trimming shortened V by 6 bases and J by 4 bases, and 17 bases separated the two germline ends. The CDR3 sequence is CASTTWSGGNQPQHF. Here the CDR3 DNA reads TGTGCCAGCACCACTTGGTCCGGGGGGAATCAGCCCCAGCATTTT. Full variable domain (rest looked up from reference TRBV5-6 and TRBJ1-5): DAGVTQSPTHLIKTRGQQVTLRCSPKSGHDTVSWYQQALGQGPQFIFQYYEEEERQRGNFPDRFSGHQFPNYSSELNVNALLLGDSALYLCASTTWSGGNQPQHFGDGTRLSIL.

The V call is TRBV2, the J call TRBJ1-4, with 11 bases fitting TRBD1. Per germline, CDR1 SNHLY and CDR2 FYNNEI. The CDR3 totals 15 residues. The ends lost 5 bases at V and 4 bases at J; junction bases unmatched: 3. CDR3 loop: CASSLGQGGNEKLFF. CDR3 bases: TGTGCCAGCAGTCTGGGACAGGGGGGTAATGAAAAACTGTTTTTT.

The gene calls are TRBV11-3 and TRBJ2-2; 8 bases line up with TRBD2. The ends lost 3 bases at V and 4 bases at J; junction bases unmatched: 4. This CDR3 contains 15 residues. Germline V gene sequence: CDR1 SGHNT, CDR2 YENEEA. The CDR3, as DNA: TGTGCCAGCAGCTTTCTTCGGGGGGGCACCGGGGAGCTGTTTTTT. It codes for CASSFLRGGTGELFF.

This chain links TRBV5-1 with TRBJ1-4; TRBD1 matches at 8 bases. The CDR3 runs to 16 residues. Germline CDR1 is SGHRS and CDR2 is YFSETQ. J lost 4 bases, V lost 4 bases, and 9 bases had no gene match. The CDR3 DNA is TGCGCCAGCAGCCCGGGTGGGACAGGCGATAATGAAAAACTGTTTTTT. This codes for CASSPGGTGDNEKLFF. The whole variable domain, filled in from reference TRBV5-1 and TRBJ1-4, reads KAGVTQTPRYLIKTRGQQVTLSCSPISGHRSVSWYQQTPGQGLQFLFEYFSETQRNKGNFPGRFSGRQFSNSRSEMNVSTLELGDSALYLCASSPGGTGDNEKLFFGSGTQLSVL.

This chain's CDR3 is CASSPRQTGGYEQYF. In nucleotides, the CDR3 is TGTGCCAGCAGTCCACGTCAGACGGGGGGCTACGAGCAGTACTTC. This chain connects TRBV6-5 to TRBJ2-7; 7 bases are a match to TRBD2. The CDR3 loop spans 15 amino acids. V was pared by 5 bases and J by 3 bases, with 10 bases of the junction left unmatched. CDR1 and CDR2 from the germline V gene are MNHEY and SVGAGI.

The chain employs TRBV5-1 and TRBJ2-6; D ambiguous. V was pared by 2 bases and J by 4 bases, with 13 bases between. CDR3 length: 16 amino acids. Per the germline V gene, CDR1 is SGHRS and CDR2 is YFSETQ. CDR3 sequence: CASSLTSSGGANVLTF. The DNA of the CDR3 is TGCGCCAGCAGCTTAACTTCTTCCGGGGGGGCCAACGTCCTGACTTTC.

This sequence joins TRBV23-1 and TRBJ1-3, with no clear D. TRBV23-1 is identified as an open reading frame with a role that is uncertain. Trimming pared 5 bases from V and 0 bases from J, leaving 17 bases between. The CDR3 consists of 17 residues. In DNA form, the CDR3 reads TGCGCCAGCAGTTATGGTGTTCTTTTCAGCTCTGGAAACACCATATATTTT. Protein product: CASSYGVLFSSGNTIYF.

This chain links TRBV5-1 with TRBJ2-5; tentatively, D is TRBD2 (5 bases). Germline CDR1 SGHRS, CDR2 YFSETQ. The CDR3 is 14 amino acids. V shed 0 bases and J shed 5 bases, with 11 bases lying between them. The CDR3 here is CASSLGGLGETQYF. The CDR3 nucleotides are TGCGCCAGCAGCTTGGGAGGGCTAGGGGAGACCCAGTACTTC.

V gene TRBV2 combines with J gene TRBJ1-1; 8 positions match TRBD1. The CDR3 extends over 16 amino acids. The J segment lost 10 bases and the V segment lost 3 bases, leaving 16 bases of the junction unmatched. Germline lookup yields CDR1 SNHLY and CDR2 FYNNEI. Here the CDR3 reads CASSEVRHRGVRGAFF. DNA of the CDR3: TGTGCCAGCAGTGAGGTTCGCCACAGGGGGGTACGAGGAGCTTTCTTT.

This rearrangement joins TRBV7-2 to TRBJ2-5, with TRBD1 matching over 7 bases. CDR1 is SGHTA and CDR2 is FQGNSA in the germline V gene. CDR3 length: 14 residues. The V gene end was trimmed by 1 base and the J gene end by 4 bases; junction bases not matched to a gene: 3. The CDR3 here is CASSLGGGAETQYF. The CDR3 coding sequence is TGTGCCAGCAGCTTAGGAGGGGGCGCAGAGACCCAGTACTTC.